One and the same sample provided the 30 T cell receptor beta chains below, sequenced in a study of blood T cell repertoires in COVID-19. The assay was immunoSEQ multiplex PCR, and TCRdb's table has in-frame clones only and misses some. The sample records 120,000 or so clones, more than 70% being singletons. The sample consisted of peripheral blood. These receptors were collected from a human donor in a cohort sampled during active COVID-19.

The J gene is TRBJ2-1, the V gene TRBV19, with D possibly matching TRBD1 (5 bases). The CDR3 consists of 12 residues. With 3 bases removed from V and 7 bases from J, the gap between germline ends came to 7 bases. The V gene's germline CDR1 is LNHDA and CDR2 SQIVND (reference sequence). Here the CDR3 reads CASSMGPNEQFF. The DNA for the CDR3 is TGTGCCAGTAGTATGGGGCCTAATGAGCAGTTCTTC.

Turning to this clone: A far larger clone is a single base away, which makes a read error likely. The chain is built from TRBV6-5 and TRBJ1-2, with 10 bases aligning to TRBD1. The germline CDR1 and CDR2 sequences are MNHEY and SVGAGI. The V and J ends lost 6 bases and 2 bases, in that order; junction bases with no gene match: 3. This CDR3 spans 14 amino acids. CDR3: CASSSGQGNYGYTF. The CDR3 DNA reads TGTGCCAGCAGCTCGGGACAGGGGAACTATGGCTACACCTTC.

The V call is TRBV15, the J call TRBJ2-5; possible D gene TRBD2, 6 bases. The germline V gene encodes CDR1 LNHNV and CDR2 YYDKDF (reference sequence). The CDR3 runs to 15 residues. Trimming shortened V by 0 bases and J by 6 bases, and 14 bases separated the two germline ends. The CDR3 DNA reads TGTGCCACCAGCAGAGATAAGCGGGCGGGACAGACCCAGTACTTC. Protein: CATSRDKRAGQTQYF.

This chain uses TRBV25-1 with TRBJ2-3, with TRBD2 identical over 12 bases. The CDR3 has 16 amino acids. V lost 3 bases to trimming and J lost 1 base; unmatched junction nucleotides: 2. Germline V gives CDR1 MGHDK, CDR2 SYGVNS. CDR3 nucleotides: TGTGCCAGCAGTGACGGACTAGCGGGGCGCACAGATACGCAGTATTTT. Translating gives CASSDGLAGRTDTQYF.

J is TRBJ1-3 and V is TRBV19; the match to TRBD1 covers 9 bases. V lost 4 bases and J lost 4; bases outside the gene matches: 8. Per germline, CDR1 LNHDA and CDR2 SQIVND (reference sequence). CDR3 length: 16 amino acids. CDR3 sequence (DNA): TGTGCCAGTAGTACTTCCGGGACAGGGTACGGAAACACCATATATTTT. Translation: CASSTSGTGYGNTIYF.

This chain uses TRBV19 with TRBJ2-3; 10 positions agree with TRBD2. With 5 bases clipped from V and 5 bases from J, the junction kept 19 bases outside the gene matches. Germline-derived CDR1 and CDR2 are LNHDA and SQIVND (reference sequence). There are 19 residues in the CDR3. CDR3 DNA: TGTGCCAGTAGTCCCTTCGTGGGGCTAGCGGGAGCGAAAATAGATACGCAGTATTTT. This translates into CASSPFVGLAGAKIDTQYF.

V and J are TRBV6-1 and TRBJ1-4; D is uncertain. CDR3 length: 14 residues. In germline, CDR1 is MNHNS, CDR2 SASEGT. V was cut by 1 base and J by 8 bases, with 11 bases left in between. The CDR3 DNA follows: TGTGCCAGCAGTGAAGGTAGTGATCGCGAAAAACTGTTTTTT. Protein product: CASSEGSDREKLFF.

The CDR3 reads CASRDRGMNTEAFF. The CDR3 DNA follows: TGTGCCAGTAGAGATAGAGGAATGAACACTGAAGCTTTCTTT. The rearrangement links TRBV19 to TRBJ1-1; D call uncertain. Germline CDR1 LNHDA, CDR2 SQIVND (reference sequence). Trimming left V 6 bases short and J 0 bases short, with 11 bases between. The CDR3 is 14 residues long.

The chain uses TRBV5-1 and TRBJ2-2; D is undetermined. The CDR3 has 15 amino acids. V was clipped by 2 bases and J by 6 bases, with 14 bases between them. Germline lookup yields CDR1 SGHRS and CDR2 YFSETQ. The CDR3: CASSFRRAGSGELFF. CDR3 DNA sequence: TGCGCCAGCAGCTTCCGTCGTGCCGGGTCCGGGGAGCTGTTTTTT.

The chain joins TRBV4-1 to TRBJ2-5; TRBD2 is a possible D gene (6 bases). V shed 3 bases and J shed 5 bases, with 16 bases lying between them. Germline-derived CDR1 and CDR2 are MGHRA and YSYEKL. This CDR3 region has 15 residues. CDR3 in amino acids: CASSQGDSSRETQYF. As DNA, the CDR3 is TGCGCCAGCAGCCAGGGGGACTCTAGCAGGGAGACCCAGTACTTC.

For the CDR3, the DNA is TGCGCCAGCAGCCCCGGGACATTGTACCAAGAGACCCAGTACTTC. This sequence encodes CASSPGTLYQETQYF. This chain uses TRBV5-1 with TRBJ2-5; the D gene is possibly TRBD1 (6 bases). The CDR3 length is 15 residues. V dropped 4 bases and J dropped 0 bases, with 13 bases sitting between them. The germline CDR1 and CDR2 sequences are SGHRS and YFSETQ.

About this clone: Other DNA sequences in the same sample also yield this CDR3. This chain links TRBV9 with TRBJ2-1; 7 bases align to TRBD2. The V gene's germline CDR1 is SGDLS and CDR2 YYNGEE. This CDR3 region has 14 residues. V dropped 2 bases and J dropped 4; count of bases not matched to a gene: 3. The CDR3, as DNA: TGTGCCAGCAGCGTGGGCGGGAGTTACAATGAGCAGTTCTTC. Residues: CASSVGGSYNEQFF.

V is TRBV19 and J is TRBJ1-5, with 7 bases matching TRBD1. CDR1 and CDR2 from the germline V gene are LNHDA and SQIVND (reference sequence). This CDR3 is built from 15 residues. V lost 5 bases, J lost 5 bases, and 9 bases stayed unmatched. The CDR3 sequence is CASSLLQGRDQPQHF. The CDR3 region has the DNA TGTGCCAGTAGTCTCTTACAGGGGCGGGATCAGCCCCAGCATTTT.

DNA of the CDR3: TGTGCCAGCAGCCAAGGGTTGAGGCCCGAGCAGTACTTC. Its translation: CASSQGLRPEQYF. This chain uses TRBV3-1 (or the pseudogene TRBV3-2) with TRBJ2-7; D remains unclear. CDR3 length: 13 residues. The V and J ends lost 1 base and 6 bases respectively, with 10 bases between them. In germline, CDR1 is LGHDT, CDR2 YNNKEL (reference sequence).

The rearrangement joins TRBV4-2 to TRBJ2-7; TRBD2 matches at 9 bases. Germline lookup yields CDR1 LGHNA and CDR2 YNFKEQ. Germline trimming cut 4 bases from V and 2 bases from J; bases unmatched to any gene: 9. CDR3 length equals 16 residues. This CDR3 reads CASSLASGKQPYEQYF. CDR3 sequence (DNA): TGTGCCAGCAGCCTGGCTAGCGGGAAGCAGCCCTACGAGCAGTACTTC.

The rearrangement joins TRBV30 to TRBJ2-5; TRBD2 might be the D (5 bases). Germline values: CDR1 GTSNPN, CDR2 SVGIG (reference sequence). This CDR3 spans 15 amino acids. V gave up 0 bases and J gave up 8 bases, with 19 bases separating them. For the CDR3, the DNA is TGTGCCTGGAGTGTTGGGCTAGAGGACGGACTTACCCAGTACTTC. It specifies CAWSVGLEDGLTQYF. The full variable domain, rest sourced from reference TRBV30 and TRBJ2-5, is SQTIHQWPATLVQPVGSPLSLECTVEGTSNPNLYWYRQAAGRGLQLLFYSVGIGQISSEVPQNLSASRPQDRQFILSSKKLLLSDSGFYLCAWSVGLEDGLTQYFGPGTRLLVL.

The V gene is TRBV29-1, the J gene TRBJ2-1; 8 positions match TRBD2. This CDR3 spans 13 amino acids. Germline loops: CDR1 SQVTM, CDR2 ANQGSEA. After removal of 4 bases from V and 13 bases from J, the junction contained 12 bases not matched to a gene. In nucleotides, the CDR3 is TGCAGCGTTGCAACGGGGGGGTCCCCCCCCCAGTTCTTC. Residues: CSVATGGSPPQFF.

The CDR3 coding sequence is TGCGCCAGCAGCAAAGATAGCGGGAGGGCCCCAGATACGCAGTATTTT. It encodes CASSKDSGRAPDTQYF. V usage is TRBV5-1 and J usage is TRBJ2-3, with 11 bases matching TRBD2. The CDR3 contains 16 residues. Trimming at V came to 4 bases and at J to 4 bases, leaving 8 bases not matched to a gene. CDR1 is SGHRS, CDR2 YFSETQ, per germline.

The chain recombines TRBV27 with TRBJ2-2, with 10 bases aligning to TRBD1. Germline assignment: CDR1 MNHEY and CDR2 SMNVEV (reference sequence). The CDR3 spans 17 residues. The V segment lost 6 bases and the J segment 0 bases; nucleotides outside the gene matches: 7. The CDR3 loop is CASRRDRGKANTGELFF. CDR3 coding DNA: TGTGCCAGCAGAAGGGACAGGGGTAAGGCGAACACCGGGGAGCTGTTTTTT.

This sequence joins TRBV5-1 and TRBJ2-2, with a possible D match to TRBD1 (6 bases). The V and J ends lost 3 bases and 6 bases respectively, with 24 bases between them. Germline loops: CDR1 SGHRS, CDR2 YFSETQ. The CDR3 has 18 amino acids. The CDR3 sequence: CASSSQISPGVDAGELFF. The DNA for the CDR3 is TGCGCCAGCAGCTCGCAGATATCCCCAGGGGTTGACGCCGGGGAGCTGTTTTTT.

This chain joins TRBV30 and TRBJ1-1; 7 bases are shared with TRBD1. The CDR3 sequence is 12 residues long. Trimming took 4 bases from V and 6 from J; bases not matched to a gene: 5. Germline V CDR1 and CDR2: GTSNPN, SVGIG (reference sequence). CDR3 region: CAWTGGSPEAFF. CDR3 nucleotides: TGTGCCTGGACAGGGGGTTCGCCTGAAGCTTTCTTT.

This chain links TRBV30 with TRBJ2-7, with TRBD2 matching over 9 bases. The V segment lost 0 bases and the J segment 6 bases; nucleotides outside the gene matches: 6. This CDR3 spans 14 amino acids. Germline V gene sequence: CDR1 GTSNPN, CDR2 SVGIG (reference sequence). The DNA for the CDR3 is TGTGCCTGGAGTGTACGCGGGGGGGCGTTCGAGCAGTACTTC. Protein sequence: CAWSVRGGAFEQYF.

The chain employs TRBV6-6 and TRBJ2-5; 7 bases are shared with TRBD2. The germline CDR1 and CDR2 sequences are MNHNY and SVGAGI (reference sequence). V lost 5 bases to trimming and J lost 2 bases; unmatched junction nucleotides: 8. This CDR3 region has 15 residues. The DNA of the CDR3 is TGTGCCAGCAGTCTCGGGGGTAGCGGGCAAGAGACCCAGTACTTC. Protein product: CASSLGGSGQETQYF.

The J gene is TRBJ2-2, the V gene TRBV7-6, with 7 bases identical to TRBD1. Germline CDR1 and CDR2: SGHVS and FNYEAQ. After removal of 5 bases from V and 2 bases from J, the junction contained 8 bases not matched to a gene. CDR3 length equals 16 residues. The chain's CDR3 is CASSPKGAVNTGELFF. In nucleotides, the CDR3 is TGTGCCAGCAGCCCGAAGGGGGCAGTTAACACCGGGGAGCTGTTTTTT.

The gene calls are TRBV28 and TRBJ2-1, with D unresolved. The CDR3 totals 17 residues. V was cut by 8 bases and J by 0 bases, with 20 bases left in between. From germline, CDR1 is MDHEN and CDR2 SYDVKM. Written as DNA, the CDR3 is TGTGCCAGCCGTCGATCGGCGGCTCCTGTCTCCTACAATGAGCAGTTCTTC. It codes for CASRRSAAPVSYNEQFF.

The V call is TRBV15, the J call TRBJ1-4; D possibly corresponds to TRBD1 (6 bases). CDR3 length: 16 residues. V shed 1 base and J shed 0 bases, with 9 bases lying between them. Looked up from germline, CDR1 is LNHNV and CDR2 is YYDKDF (reference sequence). This CDR3 is CATSRARGATNEKLFF. In nucleotides, the CDR3 is TGTGCCACCAGCAGAGCCAGGGGAGCAACTAATGAAAAACTGTTTTTT.

V is TRBV3-1 (or the pseudogene TRBV3-2) and J is TRBJ2-7; 7 positions match TRBD1. The CDR3 contains 13 residues. Losses at the gene ends were 4 bases for V and 3 bases for J; bases not matched to a gene: 3. Germline V gene lookup returns CDR1 LGHDT and CDR2 YNNKEL (reference sequence). This chain's CDR3 is CASSRQGVYEQYF. Written as DNA, the CDR3 is TGTGCCAGCAGCCGACAGGGCGTCTACGAGCAGTACTTC.

The chain carries TRBV19 and TRBJ1-1; maybe TRBD1 (6 bases). Trimming removed 1 base at V and 5 bases at J, with 11 bases between. The CDR3 length is 14 residues. Per the germline V gene, CDR1 is LNHDA and CDR2 is SQIVND (reference sequence). As DNA, the CDR3 is TGTGCCAGTAGTATAGCAGGGGCTGGGACTGAAGCTTTCTTT. Encoded protein: CASSIAGAGTEAFF.

The chain carries TRBV10-3 and TRBJ1-3; 9 bases fit TRBD1. The CDR3 totals 19 residues. Germline lookup yields CDR1 ENHRY and CDR2 SYGVKD. The J segment lost 3 bases and the V segment lost 2 bases, leaving 14 bases of the junction unmatched. The CDR3 DNA sequence: TGTGCCATCAGTGAGGTTTGGACAGGGGCCGTCAGGAGTGGAAACACCATATATTTT. Translation: CAISEVWTGAVRSGNTIYF.

The chain recombines TRBV18 with TRBJ1-2; tentative D call: TRBD1 (5 bases). The CDR3 has 14 amino acids. CDR1 KGHSH and CDR2 LQKENI come from the germline V gene. The V gene lost 3 bases and the J gene lost 4 bases, with 12 bases spanning the gap. CDR3 DNA sequence: TGTGCCAGCTCACCTAAGACAGACCGCTATGGCTACACCTTC. Its protein product is CASSPKTDRYGYTF.